This T cell receptor (beta chain) stems from a study of cytomegalovirus exposure and HLA in healthy donors. Study-wide points: In the 120 or so validation repertoires, 94% of cluster scores exceeded 0, per a later analysis. A list of approximately 150 TCR beta chains associated with cytomegalovirus was given. High sensitivity and specificity were reportedly achieved when the classifier diagnosed cytomegalovirus status. Most TCR sequences were uncommon, yet certain public TCRs appeared in many donors.

About this clone itself: No antigen is known for it.

Repertoires were generated with immunoSEQ multiplex PCR, while TCRdb's copy carries only in-frame clones and drops some. This repertoire shows about 75,000 clones, 70% to 90% found once; its top ten account for 3%. The germline V and J ends were trimmed by 2 bases and 7 bases, with 6 bases remaining between them. This CDR3 is built from 12 residues. In germline, CDR1 is SGHVS, CDR2 FQNEAQ. The chain combines TRBV7-8 with TRBJ2-1; D is undetermined. This receptor was taken from a man younger than 45 in good health and CMV-seronegative. Input material: PBMCs. The CDR3 protein is CASSLSANEQFF. In DNA form, the CDR3 reads TGTGCCAGCAGCTTAAGCGCGAATGAGCAGTTCTTC.